This T cell receptor (beta chain) was recovered during a study of cytomegalovirus exposure and HLA in healthy donors. General study findings and limits: Researchers counted over 150 TCR beta chains as cytomegalovirus-associated. A few CMV-associated chains proved CMV antigen-specific in vitro.

Notes on this clone: Its antigen is unidentified.

It was with 60 Vbeta and 13 Jbeta primers that the PCR ran. Assay used: immunoSEQ multiplex PCR; TCRdb lists only in-frame clones, some missing. The data contain some 100,000 clones, around three quarters of them singletons. The sequence was obtained from a woman between 40 and 55 years old in good health and CMV-seropositive. The specimen sequenced was PBMCs.

CDR3 nucleotides: TGTGCCAGCTCACCACAGACAGGGTTGTCTGAAGCTTTCTTT. It is translated as CASSPQTGLSEAFF. The chain employs TRBV18 and TRBJ1-1, with 7 bases identical to TRBD1. J gave up 6 bases and V 1 base, and 5 bases lay outside the gene matches. Germline loops: CDR1 KGHSH, CDR2 LQKENI. The CDR3 contains 14 residues.